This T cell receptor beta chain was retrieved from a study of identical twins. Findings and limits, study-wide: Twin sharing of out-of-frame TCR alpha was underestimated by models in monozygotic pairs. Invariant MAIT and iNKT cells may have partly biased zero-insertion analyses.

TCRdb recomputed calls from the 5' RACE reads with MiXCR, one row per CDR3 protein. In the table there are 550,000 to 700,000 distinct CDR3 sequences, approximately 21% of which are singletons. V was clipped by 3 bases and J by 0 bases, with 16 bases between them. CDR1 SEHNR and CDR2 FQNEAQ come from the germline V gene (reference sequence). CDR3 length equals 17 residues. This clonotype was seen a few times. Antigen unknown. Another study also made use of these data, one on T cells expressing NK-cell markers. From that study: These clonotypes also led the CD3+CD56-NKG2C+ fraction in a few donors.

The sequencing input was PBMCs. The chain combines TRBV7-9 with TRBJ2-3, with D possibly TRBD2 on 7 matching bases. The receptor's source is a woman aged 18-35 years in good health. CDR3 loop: CASSFGGLRLSTDTQYF. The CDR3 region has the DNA TGTGCCAGCAGCTTCGGGGGGCTTAGGCTTAGCACAGATACGCAGTATTTT.